Presented here are 17 T cell receptor beta chains from one specimen sequenced in a study of blood T cell dynamics during melanoma immunotherapy (TCRdb year 2020). Study-wide findings and limitations: Of the sorted CD8+ subsets, TIE cells had both the highest clonality and the greatest similarity to cfDNA CDR3 sequences, which suggests active turnover converging on dominant clones.

The sample's time point label, decoded: pre-treatment baseline. Memory T cells with a CD3+ CD4- CD8+ CD45RA- CD45RO-high CD27- CCR7- phenotype were defined as immune-effector (TIE) cells. These receptors' targets are unknown. Receptor amplification or capture employed the immunoSEQ multiplex PCR assay. TCRdb stores this immuneACCESS table with in-frame sequences only. Part of the clones is absent; in the studies checked, under half of the shortfall reflects unresolved V genes, and no reason is known for the rest. For this sample there are about 550 clones; roughly 72% appear just once. Around 11% of the sample belongs to the ten largest clones. The specimen comprised CD8+ T cells from blood, sampled from a patient treated with checkpoint blockade. Per the publication, the cell subset or site label means: immune-effector CD8+ memory T cells, CD45RO-high CCR7- CD27-. Receptor source: a human donor with melanoma.

The chain couples TRBV18 to TRBJ2-7; a weak D match, TRBD2 (5 bases). There are 14 residues in the CDR3. V lost 6 bases to trimming and J lost 4 bases, with 16 bases between them. Germline V CDR1 and CDR2: KGHSH, LQKENI. The CDR3 loop reads CASSPTTEGYEQYF. Here the CDR3 DNA reads TGTGCCAGCTCCCCGACTACTGAGGGTTACGAGCAGTACTTC.

The rearrangement uses TRBV14 and TRBJ2-7; D is perhaps TRBD1 or TRBD2 (5 bases each). This CDR3 region has 16 residues. With 1 base removed from V and 2 bases from J, the gap between germline ends came to 15 bases. Germline loops: CDR1 SGHDN, CDR2 FVKESK. CDR3 coding DNA: TGTGCCAGCAGCCAAGCCCTTGGGGGTTTCGCCTACGAGCAGTACTTC. Translating gives CASSQALGGFAYEQYF.

This sequence joins TRBV7-6 and TRBJ2-5, with 7 bases matching TRBD2. Per germline, CDR1 SGHVS and CDR2 FNYEAQ. The CDR3 extends over 15 amino acids. Losses at the gene ends were 5 bases for V and 2 bases for J; bases not matched to a gene: 8. CDR3 protein: CASSPWGGVQETQYF. The CDR3, as DNA: TGTGCCAGCAGCCCTTGGGGGGGGGTACAAGAGACCCAGTACTTC.

The chain uses TRBV10-1 and TRBJ1-2, with D unresolved. The CDR3 has 14 amino acids. Trimming took off 5 bases at V and 0 bases at J, with 10 bases between the two ends. The germline V gene encodes CDR1 WNHNN and CDR2 SYGVQD (reference sequence). The chain's CDR3 is CASSSEATNYGYTF. CDR3 DNA sequence: TGCGCCAGCAGTTCAGAAGCCACTAACTATGGCTACACCTTC.

CDR3 region: CASSDGADLAKNIQYF. DNA of the CDR3: TGCGCCAGCAGTGATGGGGCAGACCTAGCCAAAAACATTCAGTACTTC. The V call is TRBV10-1, the J call TRBJ2-4; TRBD1 might be the D (5 bases). The V and J ends lost 3 bases and 0 bases respectively, with 12 bases between them. Germline V gene data show CDR1 as WNHNN and CDR2 as SYGVQD (reference sequence). CDR3 length: 16 residues.

V usage is TRBV10-3 and J usage is TRBJ1-5; tentative D call: TRBD1 (5 bases). V gave up 9 bases and J gave up 3 bases, with 15 bases separating them. The CDR3 spans 14 residues. Germline CDR1 is ENHRY and CDR2 is SYGVKD. The CDR3 loop reads CAIGTGDSNQPQHF. For the CDR3, the DNA is TGTGCCATAGGGACCGGCGACTCCAATCAGCCCCAGCATTTT.

This clone was found a few times. The V and J genes are TRBV7-9 and TRBJ2-3, with 14 bases lining up with TRBD2. V lost 4 bases and J lost 3; bases outside the gene matches: 6. Germline V lookup: CDR1 SEHNR, CDR2 FQNEAQ (reference sequence). The CDR3 length is 17 residues. CDR3: CASSWGTSGGFTDTQYF. The CDR3 DNA sequence: TGTGCCAGCAGCTGGGGGACTAGCGGGGGCTTTACAGATACGCAGTATTTT.

This clone has a single count. V is TRBV10-3 and J is TRBJ1-2; D is undetermined. Trimming cost V 0 bases and J 8 bases, with 10 bases left between them. Germline V gives CDR1 ENHRY, CDR2 SYGVKD. The CDR3 loop spans 13 amino acids. The CDR3 bases are TGTGCCATCAGTGAGTCCCAACCGCGGGGCTACACCTTC. Its translation is CAISESQPRGYTF.

The rearrangement uses TRBV19 and TRBJ2-1, with D tentatively TRBD2 (6 bases). The CDR3 runs 15 residues. With 5 bases removed from V and 2 bases from J, the gap between germline ends came to 13 bases. Germline CDR1 is LNHDA and CDR2 is SQIVND (reference sequence). Here the CDR3 reads CASSAGNGAYNEQFF. CDR3 nucleotides: TGTGCCAGTAGTGCGGGAAATGGGGCCTACAATGAGCAGTTCTTC.

The chain couples TRBV4-1 to TRBJ2-1; 14 nucleotides line up with TRBD2. In germline, CDR1 is MGHRA, CDR2 YSYEKL. The CDR3 consists of 17 residues. V was pared by 6 bases and J by 8 bases, with 12 bases of the junction left unmatched. The CDR3 nucleotides read TGCGCCAGCAGGTCGGGACTAGCGGGAGTTGGGGCCGATGAGCAGTTCTTC. Translation: CASRSGLAGVGADEQFF.

The gene calls are TRBV10-3 and TRBJ1-6; no clear D gene. The CDR3 totals 15 residues. Trimming pared 2 bases from V and 1 base from J, leaving 6 bases between. The germline V gene has CDR1 ENHRY and CDR2 SYGVKD. The CDR3 bases are TGTGCCATCAGTGAGGAGGGATCCTATAATTCACCCCTCCACTTT. Protein sequence: CAISEEGSYNSPLHF.

CDR3 protein: CASSLDPLPREGSPLHF. As DNA, the CDR3 is TGTGCCAGCAGCTTAGATCCCCTCCCTAGGGAAGGCTCACCCCTCCACTTT. The chain has TRBV11-2 and TRBJ1-6, with D unclear. The CDR3 covers 17 residues. V was clipped by 0 bases and J by 10 bases, with 19 bases between them. Germline CDR1 reads SGHAT; CDR2 reads FQNNGV.

This sequence joins TRBV19 and TRBJ1-6; 8 nucleotides align to TRBD1. The germline CDR1 and CDR2 sequences are LNHDA and SQIVND (reference sequence). The CDR3 runs 13 residues. Trimming took 6 bases from V and 7 from J; bases not matched to a gene: 2. CDR3 bases: TGTGCCAGTAGAGACAGGGGAAATTCACCCCTCCACTTT. Translated, it gives CASRDRGNSPLHF.

The rearrangement uses TRBV30 and TRBJ2-7; possibly TRBD2 for D (5 bases). CDR1 and CDR2 (germline): GTSNPN, SVGIG (reference sequence). V lost 0 bases to trimming and J lost 5 bases, with 14 bases between them. This CDR3 contains 14 residues. For the CDR3, the DNA is TGTGCCTGGAGTGTAGGGTCGGGGAGAGACGAGCAGTACTTC. Its protein is CAWSVGSGRDEQYF.

The chain couples TRBV30 to TRBJ2-7; no reliable D call. Germline V gene data show CDR1 as GTSNPN and CDR2 as SVGIG (reference sequence). V lost 2 bases and J lost 2, with 7 bases in between. The CDR3 sequence is 12 residues long. The CDR3: CAWSKVTYEQYF. The CDR3 DNA reads as TGTGCCTGGAGTAAGGTCACCTACGAGCAGTACTTC.

The chain's CDR3 is CSVEDLGGTSGYNEQFF. For the CDR3, the DNA is TGCAGCGTTGAAGACTTGGGAGGGACTAGCGGATACAATGAGCAGTTCTTC. The V gene is TRBV29-1, the J gene TRBJ2-1; 11 nucleotides agree with TRBD2. The CDR3 spans 17 residues. The germline V gene has CDR1 SQVTM and CDR2 ANQGSEA. Trimming removed 0 bases from V and 4 bases from J; junction bases left unmatched: 8.

CDR3 in amino acids: CASTGGDAKNIQYF. DNA of the CDR3: TGTGCCAGCACGGGCGGGGATGCCAAAAACATTCAGTACTTC. V usage is TRBV25-1 and J usage is TRBJ2-4, with D tentatively TRBD2 (6 bases). Germline V gene data show CDR1 as MGHDK and CDR2 as SYGVNS. The CDR3 runs 14 residues. V was shortened by 7 bases and J by 1 base, with 11 bases between the two germline ends.